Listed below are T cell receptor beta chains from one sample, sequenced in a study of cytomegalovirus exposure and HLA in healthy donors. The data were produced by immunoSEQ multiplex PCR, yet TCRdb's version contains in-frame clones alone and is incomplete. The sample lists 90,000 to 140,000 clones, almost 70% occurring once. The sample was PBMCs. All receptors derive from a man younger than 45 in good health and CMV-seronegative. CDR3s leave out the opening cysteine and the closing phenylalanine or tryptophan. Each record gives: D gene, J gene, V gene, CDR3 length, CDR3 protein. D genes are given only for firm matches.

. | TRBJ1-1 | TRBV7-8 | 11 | ASNQQMNTEAF
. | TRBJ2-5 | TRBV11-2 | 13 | ASSVRPPVSETQY
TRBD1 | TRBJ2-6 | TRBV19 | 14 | ARADRQSLGANVLT
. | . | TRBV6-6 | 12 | ASSLGGSSYEQY
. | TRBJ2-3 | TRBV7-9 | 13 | ASSSQAAHTDTQY
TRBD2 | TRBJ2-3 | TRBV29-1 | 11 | SVVSGSTDTQY
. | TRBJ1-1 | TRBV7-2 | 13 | ASSLEVRAYPEAF
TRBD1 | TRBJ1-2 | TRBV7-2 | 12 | ASSSTGGSYGYT
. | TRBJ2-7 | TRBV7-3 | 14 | ASSLEPTYLSYEQY
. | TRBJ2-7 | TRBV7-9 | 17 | ASSSPRRFGQTAAYEQY
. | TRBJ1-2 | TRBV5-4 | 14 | ASSPPLAGLNYGYT
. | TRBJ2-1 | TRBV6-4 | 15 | ASSDDFSRSELREQF
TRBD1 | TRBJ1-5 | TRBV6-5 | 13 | ASREYGTGSQPQH
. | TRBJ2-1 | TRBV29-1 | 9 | SVDLTTEQF
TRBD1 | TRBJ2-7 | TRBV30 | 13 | AWSPLTGGYYEQY
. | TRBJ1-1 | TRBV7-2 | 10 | ASSSSWTEAF
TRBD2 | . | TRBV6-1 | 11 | ASRGGRSYEQY
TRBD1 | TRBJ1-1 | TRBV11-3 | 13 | ASSSGQGDHTEAF
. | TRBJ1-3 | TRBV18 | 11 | ASSSDRGNTIY
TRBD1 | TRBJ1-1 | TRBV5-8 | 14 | ASSLRFGTVNTEAF
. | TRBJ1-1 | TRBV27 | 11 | ASGVPGRSEAF
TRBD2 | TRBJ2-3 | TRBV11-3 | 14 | ASSIVAGGSTDTQY
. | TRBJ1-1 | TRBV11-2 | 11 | ASRTRANTEAF
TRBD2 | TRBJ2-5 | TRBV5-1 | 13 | ASSAISGPQETQY
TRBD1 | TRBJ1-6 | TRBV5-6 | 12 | ASTLGQNNSPLH
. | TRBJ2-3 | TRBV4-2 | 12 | ASSQAAGTDTQY
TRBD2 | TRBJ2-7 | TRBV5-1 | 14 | ASSLGLAGRTYEQY
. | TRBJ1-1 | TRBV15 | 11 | ATSRVRQERAF
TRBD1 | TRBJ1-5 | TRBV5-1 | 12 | ASSQQGGNQPQH
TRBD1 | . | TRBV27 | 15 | ASSLSVGDRASYEQY
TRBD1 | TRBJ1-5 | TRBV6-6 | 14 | ASSYGTGGENQPQH
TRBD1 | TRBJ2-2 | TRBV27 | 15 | ASSSDRDRGQVGELF
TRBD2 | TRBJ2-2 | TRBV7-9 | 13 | ASSYLAGSTGELF
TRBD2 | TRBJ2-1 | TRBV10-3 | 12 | AIKTSGSPGEQF
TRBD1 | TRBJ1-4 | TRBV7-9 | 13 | ASSRSGQANEKLF
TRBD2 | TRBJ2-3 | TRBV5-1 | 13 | ASSLASGYTDTQY
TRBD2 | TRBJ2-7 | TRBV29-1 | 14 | SVSSGTSGKGSEQY
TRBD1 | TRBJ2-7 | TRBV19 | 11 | ASSTRDRYEQY
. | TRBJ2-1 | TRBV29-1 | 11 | SVDRDINNEQF
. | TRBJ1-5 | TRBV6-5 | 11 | ASSPVVNQPQH
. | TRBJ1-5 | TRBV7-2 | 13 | ASSLASTSNQPQH
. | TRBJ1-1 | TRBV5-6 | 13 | ASSWRQTGFSEAF
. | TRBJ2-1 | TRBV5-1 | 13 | ASSLRPDTYNEQF